Presented here are 16 T cell receptor beta chains from one specimen sequenced in a study of shared clonotypes between healthy human individuals. Clones were read by immunoSEQ multiplex PCR, and TCRdb kept only the in-frame ones, dropping some. The sample contains roughly 2 million clones, roughly 95% of which appear only once. The sequenced sample consisted of naive CD4+ T cells sorted from blood. Subset indicated: CD45RA+ positively selected. The source is a young man in good health.

V gene TRBV4-3 combines with J gene TRBJ1-2; D unresolved. Germline CDR1 and CDR2: LGHNA and YSLEER. Trimming pared 0 bases from V and 4 bases from J, leaving 18 bases between. This CDR3 has 17 amino acids. CDR3 residues: CASSQDLTVALGYGYTF. The DNA of the CDR3 is TGCGCCAGCAGCCAAGATCTAACTGTAGCCCTTGGCTATGGCTACACCTTC.

In its sample, this clone was seen once. The rearrangement links TRBV6-5 to TRBJ2-7; D not resolved. V lost 4 bases and J 1 base, leaving 8 bases between the germline ends. This CDR3 is 13 amino acids long. Per germline, CDR1 MNHEY and CDR2 SVGAGI. The CDR3 DNA reads TGTGCCAGCAGTTCTCACACTTCCTACGAGCAGTACTTC. It yields the protein CASSSHTSYEQYF.

This clone was seen once. V is TRBV7-2 and J is TRBJ2-5; D may be TRBD2 (6 bases). This CDR3 has 13 amino acids. Between the trimmed V and J ends, which lost 5 bases and 4 bases, there was a span of 11 bases. CDR1 is SGHTA and CDR2 is FQGNSA in the germline V gene. Written as DNA, the CDR3 is TGTGCCAGCAGCATCCGGGAGAGAGAGACCCAGTACTTC. Translated, it gives CASSIRERETQYF. The complete variable domain, with remaining parts taken from reference TRBV7-2 and TRBJ2-5, reads GAGVSQSPSNKVTEKGKDVELRCDPISGHTALYWYRQSLGQGLEFLIYFQGNSAPDKSGLPSDRFSAERTGGSVSTLTIQRTQQEDSAVYLCASSIRERETQYFGPGTRLLVL.

The V gene is TRBV6-5, the J gene TRBJ1-4, with TRBD1 matching 9 bases. Looked up from germline, CDR1 is MNHEY and CDR2 is SVGAGI. The CDR3 sequence is 14 residues long. V gave up 5 bases and J gave up 7 bases; unmatched junction bases: 5. This CDR3 reads CASSDGTGREKLFF. DNA of the CDR3: TGTGCCAGCAGTGACGGGACAGGGCGTGAAAAACTGTTTTTT.

V usage is TRBV6-1 and J usage is TRBJ1-2, with 9 bases fitting TRBD1. This CDR3 spans 13 amino acids. The V segment lost 5 bases and the J segment 7 bases; nucleotides outside the gene matches: 5. Germline V gives CDR1 MNHNS, CDR2 SASEGT. The CDR3 bases are TGTGCCAGCAGTAACAGGGGGCAGGGTGGCTACACCTTC. Protein: CASSNRGQGGYTF.

J is TRBJ2-3 and V is TRBV18, with TRBD2 matching over 9 bases. The CDR3 is made up of 17 amino acids. Germline CDR1 is KGHSH and CDR2 is LQKENI. Losses at the gene ends were 0 bases for V and 5 bases for J; bases not matched to a gene: 9. The CDR3 reads CASSPPVLAGDRDTQYF. CDR3 DNA: TGTGCCAGCTCACCACCGGTATTAGCGGGAGATCGAGATACGCAGTATTTT.

This chain joins TRBV28 and TRBJ2-7; 8 bases align to TRBD1. Germline V gene lookup returns CDR1 MDHEN and CDR2 SYDVKM. This CDR3 spans 14 amino acids. With V trimmed by 2 bases and J by 8 bases, 8 bases remained unmatched. As DNA, the CDR3 is TGTGCCAGCAGTTTAATTCGGGCAGGGGGCAAGCAGTACTTC. It is translated as CASSLIRAGGKQYF. Variable domain in full (rest from reference TRBV28 and TRBJ2-7): DVKVTQSSRYLVKRTGEKVFLECVQDMDHENMFWYRQDPGLGLRLIYFSYDVKMKEKGDIPEGYSVSREKKERFSLILESASTNQTSMYLCASSLIRAGGKQYFGPGTRLTVT.

The chain employs TRBV5-4 and TRBJ2-7; 8 bases line up with TRBD2. Germline loops: CDR1 SGHNT, CDR2 YYREEE (reference sequence). V shed 1 base, J shed 3 bases, and the junction held 9 bases outside the gene matches. The CDR3 consists of 16 residues. The CDR3 DNA reads TGTGCCAGCAGCTTGAATTCGGGAGGGATCTTCTACGAGCAGTACTTC. This translates into CASSLNSGGIFYEQYF. Based on the CDR3 plus reference TRBV5-4 and TRBJ2-7, the full variable domain is ETGVTQSPTHLIKTRGQQVTLRCSSQSGHNTVSWYQQALGQGPQFIFQYYREEENGRGNFPPRFSGLQFPNYSSELNVNALELDDSALYLCASSLNSGGIFYEQYFGPGTRLTVT.

The rearrangement uses TRBV12-5 and TRBJ2-2, with 7 bases lining up with TRBD2. The CDR3 is 14 residues long. Germline CDR1 and CDR2: LGHNT and FRNRAP. V trimming: 0 bases; J trimming: 6 bases; junction bases outside the gene matches: 1. CDR3 nucleotide sequence: TGTGCTAGTGGTTTGGTAGCGGGATCCGGGGAGCTGTTTTTT. Protein product: CASGLVAGSGELFF.

V gene TRBV9 combines with J gene TRBJ1-2; D ambiguous. The CDR3 spans 12 residues. Trimming pared 0 bases from V and 8 bases from J, leaving 8 bases between. CDR1 is SGDLS, CDR2 YYNGEE, per germline. DNA for the CDR3: TGTGCCAGCAGCGTAGACGTTGGGGGCTACACCTTC. Its translation: CASSVDVGGYTF.

The chain has TRBV6-6 and TRBJ2-7; D might be TRBD1 (6 bases). Trimming cost V 10 bases and J 3 bases, with 16 bases left between them. Germline V gene sequence: CDR1 MNHNY, CDR2 SVGAGI (reference sequence). CDR3 length equals 13 residues. The CDR3 sequence is CATSGHQNYEQYF. CDR3 coding DNA: TGTGCCACCTCGGGACACCAGAACTACGAGCAGTACTTC.

With regard to this clone: This specimen includes other DNA sequences encoding the same CDR3. The chain joins TRBV30 to TRBJ2-1; possible D gene TRBD2, 5 bases. This CDR3 is 13 amino acids long. CDR1 and CDR2 from the germline V gene are GTSNPN and SVGIG (reference sequence). Trimming stripped 2 bases from V and 2 bases from J, with 7 bases between. The CDR3 DNA is TGTGCCTGGAGTCCGGGGACCTACAATGAGCAGTTCTTC. This codes for CAWSPGTYNEQFF.

The rearrangement joins TRBV5-1 to TRBJ1-3, with D unclear. The germline CDR1 and CDR2 sequences are SGHRS and YFSETQ. Trimming took 2 bases from V and 0 from J, leaving 12 bases between them. This CDR3 comprises 16 residues. Here the CDR3 reads CASSLGQSNSGNTIYF. The DNA of the CDR3 is TGCGCCAGCAGCTTAGGTCAGAGCAACTCTGGAAACACCATATATTTT.

CDR3 in DNA: TGTGCCAGTAGATCCGGGGGGAAAAACATTCAGTACTTC. Amino acid sequence: CASRSGGKNIQYF. The chain uses TRBV19 and TRBJ2-4; TRBD2 matches 7 bases. The V and J ends lost 6 bases and 4 bases, in that order; junction bases with no gene match: 3. Germline V CDR1 and CDR2: LNHDA, SQIVND (reference sequence). The CDR3 totals 13 residues.

The gene calls are TRBV28 and TRBJ2-6; 7 bases line up with TRBD1. V shed 7 bases and J 0 bases; nucleotides not matched to a gene: 9. Germline V gene data show CDR1 as MDHEN and CDR2 as SYDVKM. This CDR3 has 17 residues. The CDR3 DNA reads as TGTGCCAGCAACGTCCTACAGGGGAGCTCTGGGGCCAACGTCCTGACTTTC. Protein product: CASNVLQGSSGANVLTF.

The chain employs TRBV10-3 and TRBJ2-7; no definite D call. The germline gives CDR1 ENHRY, CDR2 SYGVKD. V dropped 8 bases and J dropped 1 base, with 12 bases sitting between them. This CDR3 is 13 amino acids long. CDR3 sequence: CAISDQVSYEQYF. The CDR3 DNA is TGTGCCATCTCGGACCAGGTTTCCTACGAGCAGTACTTC.